The sequence of this T cell receptor beta chain was determined in a study of shared clonotypes between healthy human individuals. This CDR3 has 12 amino acids. Deletions cut 2 bases from V and 5 bases from J, with 9 bases between. Germline V gene data show CDR1 as GTSNPN and CDR2 as SVGIG (reference sequence). This table comes from immunoSEQ multiplex PCR, and its TCRdb copy is limited to in-frame clones, with some not included. The sample lists some 2.1 million clones, about 95% occurring once. This receptor was taken from a man in his late teens or twenties in good health. Material for sequencing was naive CD4+ T cells sorted from blood. Subset here: CD45RA+ positively selected. The chain carries TRBV30 and TRBJ1-1; D perhaps matches TRBD1 (5 bases). CDR3 residues: CAWSRGETEAFF. CDR3 in DNA: TGTGCCTGGAGTAGAGGGGAAACTGAAGCTTTCTTT. The full variable domain, in which reference TRBV30 and TRBJ1-1 provide the parts outside the CDR3, is SQTIHQWPATLVQPVGSPLSLECTVEGTSNPNLYWYRQAAGRGLQLLFYSVGIGQISSEVPQNLSASRPQDRQFILSSKKLLLSDSGFYLCAWSRGETEAFFGQGTRLTVV.